This T cell receptor (beta chain) was sequenced for a study of PD-1 blockade in classical Hodgkin lymphoma. General study points: Newly diagnosed patients and complete responders had comparable diversity at baseline. Nivolumab starters within 1 year of ASCT were excluded. Before treatment, TCR diversity in newly diagnosed patients was reportedly lower than in healthy donors.

As to this clone: The antigen is not known.

Time point given: cycle 4 day 1 (C4D1), after 6 weeks of nivolumab. Each and every patient relapsed after autologous stem cell transplantation, and patients got differing brentuximab vedotin exposure. Under best response, outcomes were complete response, partial response or progressive disease. The CDR3 contains 16 residues. V lost 3 bases and J lost 3, with 14 bases in between. In germline, CDR1 is MGHDK, CDR2 SYGVNS. Sequencing used immunoSEQ multiplex PCR; TCRdb keeps in-frame clones, though not all of them. The sample has tens of thousands of clones; 80% are singletons. Sequencing used peripheral blood mononuclear cells (PBMCs), obtained before the fourth cycle of nivolumab. The chain uses TRBV25-1 and TRBJ1-4; no clear D gene. The TCR was taken from a human donor with classical Hodgkin lymphoma. The CDR3 is CASSEALGGSNEKLFF. The CDR3 DNA is TGTGCCAGCAGTGAGGCTTTGGGTGGATCTAATGAAAAACTGTTTTTT.